The 19 T cell receptor beta chains below come from one sample, sequenced in a study of cytomegalovirus exposure and HLA in healthy donors. PCR primers comprised 60 Vbeta and 13 Jbeta primers. The data were produced by immunoSEQ multiplex PCR, yet TCRdb's version contains in-frame clones alone and is incomplete. The table records about 130,000 clones, around 80% of them present only once. Sequenced: PBMCs. These receptors were collected from a man aged 25 to 40 in good health and CMV-seronegative.

This rearrangement joins TRBV27 to TRBJ1-2, with D hard to call. The CDR3 contains 14 residues. Germline assignment: CDR1 MNHEY and CDR2 SMNVEV (reference sequence). Trimming removed 4 bases from V and 8 bases from J, with 17 bases in between. CDR3 DNA sequence: TGTGCCAGCAGTTCCCGGGAGGGTCGGCGGGGCTACACCTTC. Translated: CASSSREGRRGYTF.

This clone was picked up one time. This sequence joins TRBV7-8 and TRBJ2-7; a possible D gene is TRBD2 (6 bases). Germline loops: CDR1 SGHVS, CDR2 FQNEAQ. Deletions cut 1 base from V and 0 bases from J, with 10 bases between. The CDR3 sequence is 15 residues long. CDR3 nucleotides: TGTGCCAGCAGCTTAGTTTCCGGGGGCTCCTACGAGCAGTACTTC. It is translated as CASSLVSGGSYEQYF. Filled out from reference TRBV7-8 and TRBJ2-7, the complete variable domain reads GAGVSQSPRYKVAKRGQDVALRCDPISGHVSLFWYQQALGQGPEFLTYFQNEAQLDKSGLPSDRFFAERPEGSVSTLKIQRTQQEDSAVYLCASSLVSGGSYEQYFGPGTRLTVT.

The chain recombines TRBV5-4 with TRBJ1-3; D remains unclear. Trimming took off 3 bases at V and 4 bases at J, with 8 bases between the two ends. Germline CDR1 reads SGHNT; CDR2 reads YYREEE (reference sequence). CDR3 length: 13 residues. The CDR3 protein is CASSSHAGNTIYF. The CDR3, as DNA: TGTGCCAGCAGCTCCCACGCGGGAAACACCATATATTTT.

The rearrangement links TRBV6-1 to TRBJ1-2; tentatively, D is TRBD1 (5 bases). CDR3 length equals 14 residues. The V end lost 3 bases, the J end lost 6 bases, and 14 bases lay between the germline ends. Germline CDR1 and CDR2: MNHNS and SASEGT. In DNA, the CDR3 is TGTGCCAGCAGTGAGGGTTTTCAGGGAAATGGCTACACCTTC. Amino acid sequence: CASSEGFQGNGYTF.

This clone showed up just a few times. The chain carries TRBV2 and TRBJ2-7; a weak D match, TRBD1 (5 bases). Germline V CDR1 and CDR2: SNHLY, FYNNEI. The CDR3 contains 14 residues. The V end was cut by 6 bases, the J end by 4 bases, with 16 bases between. The CDR3 sequence: CASRVQGGEYEQYF. The CDR3 DNA is TGTGCCAGCAGGGTCCAGGGTGGAGAGTACGAGCAGTACTTC.

This chain links TRBV15 with TRBJ2-7, with D hard to call. Germline CDR1 reads LNHNV; CDR2 reads YYDKDF (reference sequence). This CDR3 has 14 amino acids. The V end lost 0 bases, the J end lost 2 bases, and 8 bases lay between the germline ends. The CDR3 sequence: CATSRDRLPYEQYF. The CDR3 bases are TGTGCCACCAGCAGAGATAGACTCCCCTACGAGCAGTACTTC.

This clone has only a few counts. The chain is built from TRBV7-9 and TRBJ1-2, with D maybe TRBD1 (5 bases). This CDR3 region has 15 residues. Deletions cut 3 bases from V and 6 bases from J, with 17 bases between. The germline V gene encodes CDR1 SEHNR and CDR2 FQNEAQ (reference sequence). In DNA, the CDR3 is TGTGCCAGCAGCTTTGGTTTGGGGGAGGCGGATGGCTACACCTTC. Its protein is CASSFGLGEADGYTF.

The chain combines TRBV4-3 with TRBJ2-3; possible D gene TRBD2, 6 bases. Per germline, CDR1 LGHNA and CDR2 YSLEER. This CDR3 is built from 15 residues. Trimming shortened V by 4 bases and J by 1 base, and 12 bases separated the two germline ends. The CDR3 bases are TGCGCCAGCAGCCCCGGGACTCCGGGCACAGATACGCAGTATTTT. It encodes CASSPGTPGTDTQYF.

The rearrangement joins TRBV4-3 to TRBJ2-5; D unresolved. V lost 3 bases and J 0 bases, leaving 11 bases between the germline ends. Looked up from germline, CDR1 is LGHNA and CDR2 is YSLEER. The CDR3 extends over 15 amino acids. CDR3 sequence: CASSHKLRYQETQYF. Here the CDR3 DNA reads TGCGCCAGCAGCCATAAACTGCGTTACCAAGAGACCCAGTACTTC.

J is TRBJ1-1 and V is TRBV29-1; 8 bases agree with TRBD1. This CDR3 spans 13 amino acids. Trimming removed 1 base from V and 7 bases from J; junction bases left unmatched: 5. Germline V gene lookup returns CDR1 SQVTM and CDR2 ANQGSEA. The CDR3 coding sequence is TGCAGCGTTGAAGGACAGGGGCTCCTTGAAGCTTTCTTT. Its protein is CSVEGQGLLEAFF.

This clone was counted once. The chain has TRBV6-1 and TRBJ1-1, with D possibly TRBD1 on 5 matching bases. The CDR3 has 15 amino acids. Germline V lookup: CDR1 MNHNS, CDR2 SASEGT. V shed 4 bases and J shed 3 bases, with 15 bases lying between them. CDR3 loop: CASSAGRVGDTEAFF. In DNA, the CDR3 is TGTGCCAGCAGTGCGGGCAGGGTTGGCGACACTGAAGCTTTCTTT.

The chain couples TRBV5-8 to TRBJ2-7; 12 nucleotides line up with TRBD2. V shed 4 bases and J 3 bases; nucleotides not matched to a gene: 11. The CDR3 is 17 residues long. The germline V gene encodes CDR1 SGHTS and CDR2 YDEGEE. In nucleotides, the CDR3 is TGTGCCAGCAGCAAGGGACTAGCGGGTACCTACCGCTACGAGCAGTACTTC. This gives the protein CASSKGLAGTYRYEQYF.

V gene TRBV5-5 combines with J gene TRBJ2-5, with D unclear. Trimming shortened V by 5 bases and J by 5 bases, and 19 bases separated the two germline ends. The CDR3 contains 15 residues. Per the germline V gene, CDR1 is SGHKS and CDR2 is YYEKEE (reference sequence). The CDR3 coding sequence is TGTGCCAGCAGTTTCTCTTCTCAGCGAGGCGAGACCCAGTACTTC. Amino acid sequence: CASSFSSQRGETQYF.

The chain employs TRBV4-2 and TRBJ2-7; 11 nucleotides agree with TRBD1. CDR1 LGHNA and CDR2 YNFKEQ come from the germline V gene. The CDR3 length is 17 residues. Unmatched junction bases numbered 7, after V lost 1 base and J lost 2 bases. In DNA form, the CDR3 reads TGTGCCAGCAGCCAAGTTACCGGGACAGGGGGAACCTACGAGCAGTACTTC. Protein sequence: CASSQVTGTGGTYEQYF.

V is TRBV5-1 and J is TRBJ2-5, with 7 bases fitting TRBD1. The CDR3 covers 15 residues. With 4 bases clipped from V and 3 bases from J, the junction kept 9 bases outside the gene matches. CDR1 is SGHRS and CDR2 is YFSETQ in the germline V gene. CDR3 loop: CASSDPGTAEETQYF. DNA of the CDR3: TGCGCCAGCAGCGATCCCGGGACAGCCGAAGAGACCCAGTACTTC.

The genes are TRBV7-9 and TRBJ2-1; 9 bases are a match to TRBD2. V was pared by 8 bases and J by 8 bases, with 13 bases of the junction left unmatched. CDR3 length: 15 residues. From germline, CDR1 is SEHNR and CDR2 FQNEAQ (reference sequence). CDR3 nucleotide sequence: TGTGCCAGCGCCTCCCTGGGACTAGCTGTAGATGAGCAGTTCTTC. This gives the protein CASASLGLAVDEQFF. The full variable domain, in which reference TRBV7-9 and TRBJ2-1 provide the parts outside the CDR3, is DTGVSQNPRHKITKRGQNVTFRCDPISEHNRLYWYRQTLGQGPEFLTYFQNEAQLEKSRLLSDRFSAERPKGSFSTLEIQRTEQGDSAMYLCASASLGLAVDEQFFGPGTRLTVL.

The chain carries TRBV10-1 and TRBJ2-5, with 13 bases lining up with TRBD2. The CDR3 runs to 18 residues. Germline CDR1 and CDR2: WNHNN and SYGVQD (reference sequence). V lost 3 bases and J lost 5; bases outside the gene matches: 12. The CDR3 region has the DNA TGCGCCAGCAGTGATTGGCCCACTAGCGGGGGGGGCAGGGAGACCCAGTACTTC. This gives the protein CASSDWPTSGGGRETQYF.

The chain uses TRBV7-2 and TRBJ2-1, with 7 bases identical to TRBD2. V lost 1 base to trimming and J lost 2 bases; unmatched junction nucleotides: 2. Germline values: CDR1 SGHTA, CDR2 FQGNSA. The CDR3 is 15 amino acids. This chain's CDR3 is CASSLVGGTYNEQFF. CDR3 bases: TGTGCCAGCAGCTTAGTGGGAGGGACCTACAATGAGCAGTTCTTC.

This clone was recorded only once. The chain links TRBV29-1 to TRBJ2-3; 7 bases line up with TRBD1. Trimming cost V 7 bases and J 4 bases; bases outside gene matches: 5. The germline CDR1 and CDR2 sequences are SQVTM and ANQGSEA. The CDR3 spans 12 residues. This CDR3 is CSGTGASDTQYF. DNA for the CDR3: TGCAGCGGTACAGGGGCTTCAGATACGCAGTATTTT.